This T cell receptor (beta chain) was retrieved from a study of T cells in Graves' hyperthyroidism and ophthalmopathy. RNA transcripts were the template for amplifying TCR beta CDR3 regions. HTBI primers were employed in a first-round RT-PCR of the TCR CDR3. TCRdb reanalysed the multiplex PCR reads using MiXCR and keeps one entry per CDR3 protein. Seen here are about 690,000 distinct CDR3 sequences, roughly 17% observed once, and the top ten hold less than 20%. V lost 1 base and J lost 3, with 19 bases in between. Germline V CDR1 and CDR2: SGHAT, FQNNGV. CDR3 length: 18 residues. General study results and limits: The model forecast ophthalmopathy, anticipating it by a median about 6.5 months before onset.

Not enrolled were patients with uncontrolled infection, other autoimmune disease, pregnancy or lactation. This clonotype was recorded a few times. Its antigen is undetermined. The sequencing sample was made of blood. The TCR originated in a man aged 45 to 65 with Graves' hyperthyroidism. J is TRBJ2-1 and V is TRBV11-2, with D perhaps matching TRBD2 (6 bases). CDR3 sequence: CASSLGESGPLLYNEQFF. Here the CDR3 DNA reads TGTGCCAGCAGCTTAGGAGAGAGCGGGCCGCTTCTCTACAATGAGCAGTTCTTC.